What follows describes a single TCR beta chain. As yet, its antigen is unknown. In each case, RNA was isolated and then reverse transcribed into cDNA as the sequencing template. The table came from immunoSEQ multiplex PCR; TCRdb's copy has only in-frame clones and leaves some out. The repertoire holds 100,000 to 130,000 clones, with roughly 89% as singletons. Germline V gene sequence: CDR1 SGHVS, CDR2 FNYEAQ. There are 13 residues in the CDR3. V was pared by 3 bases and J by 4 bases, with 10 bases between. Indicated treatment: oral pan-JAK inhibitor, 5-10 mg twice daily. Sampling of alopecia areata patients yielded lesional scalp punch biopsies as well as peripheral blood. PBMCs were stained for CD3, CD4 and CD8, and CD4+ and CD8+ T cells were sorted. The data were obtained in a study of CD8+ T cells in alopecia areata. Study as a whole: Tofacitinib ran 6 to 18 months, followed by 6 months off drug.

Study findings and constraints: Researchers reported that TCR sharing among patients proved less clear than in mice, possibly HLA-linked.

The sequencing used CD8+ T cells sorted from blood, collected at week 24, from a patient treated with tofacitinib. The chain recombines TRBV7-6 with TRBJ2-7; the D gene could be TRBD1 or TRBD2 (6 bases each). The origin of this receptor is a human donor with alopecia areata. This CDR3 is CASSLGGRYEQYF. The DNA for the CDR3 is TGTGCCAGCAGCTTGGGGGGCCGATACGAGCAGTACTTC.